Presented here are 8 T cell receptor beta chains from one specimen sequenced in a study of glioma-infiltrating T cells. Using RNA template, CDR3s of TCR alpha and beta were amplified with iRepertoire arm-PCR. TCRdb fed the multiplex PCR reads into MiXCR, producing one record per CDR3 protein. The sample lists fewer than 4,000 distinct CDR3 sequences, around 93% occurring once. The source material was glioma tissue, nonneoplastic brain tissue, or PBMCs (not recorded which). The receptors originated from a human donor with low-grade glioma or glioblastoma, undergoing nonglioma brain surgery, or in good health (not recorded which).

As to this clonotype: This beta chain turned up in a library designed for alpha chains; as an off-target read, its abundance says little. The V and J genes are TRBV27 and TRBJ2-1, with 8 nucleotides matching TRBD1. This CDR3 comprises 16 residues. CDR1 MNHEY and CDR2 SMNVEV come from the germline V gene (reference sequence). With V trimmed by 0 bases and J by 3 bases, 4 bases remained unmatched. The CDR3 spells CASSLSTGDNYNEQFF. CDR3 nucleotide sequence: TGTGCCAGCAGTTTATCGACAGGGGACAACTACAATGAGCAGTTCTTC.

Comments on this clonotype: Since it is a stray read in a library aimed at alpha chains, this beta chain has a size that is not meaningful. V gene TRBV4-2 combines with J gene TRBJ1-2; D is possibly TRBD1 (6 bases). Germline V CDR1 and CDR2: LGHNA, YNFKEQ. There are 13 residues in the CDR3. With 4 bases removed from V and 4 bases from J, the gap between germline ends came to 10 bases. CDR3 nucleotides: TGTGCCAGCAGCCGGACAGAATTCTATGGCTACACCTTC. Translation gives CASSRTEFYGYTF.

In the case of this clonotype: The size of this beta chain means little, since it is a stray read in a library made for alpha chains. The rearrangement uses TRBV3-1 and TRBJ1-2; 8 bases align to TRBD1. CDR1 and CDR2 (germline): LGHDT, YNNKEL (reference sequence). V lost 5 bases and J lost 14; bases outside the gene matches: 13. The CDR3 contains 13 residues. The CDR3 is CASSMRTGRDWTF. The CDR3 DNA sequence: TGTGCCAGCAGCATGCGGACAGGGCGGGATTGGACCTTC.

Note on this clonotype: The size of this beta chain means little, since it is a stray read in a library made for alpha chains. The V and J genes are TRBV6-2 or TRBV6-3 and TRBJ2-1, with TRBD1 identical over 7 bases. Germline V gene lookup returns CDR1 MNHEY and CDR2 SVGEGT. CDR3 length: 17 residues. Trimming removed 2 bases from V and 0 bases from J; junction bases left unmatched: 7. As DNA, the CDR3 is TGTGCCAGCAGTTACCGACTTGGGGACAGCTCCTACAATGAGCAGTTCTTC. This codes for CASSYRLGDSSYNEQFF.

About this clonotype itself: As an off-target read in a library built for alpha chains, this beta chain has a frequency of little significance. The rearrangement links TRBV20-1 to TRBJ2-3, with D possibly TRBD2 on 6 matching bases. Germline V gene lookup returns CDR1 DFQATT and CDR2 SNEGSKA (reference sequence). This CDR3 spans 12 amino acids. Trimming shortened V by 4 bases and J by 7 bases, and 12 bases separated the two germline ends. The CDR3: CSATRLGYTQYF. In DNA form, the CDR3 reads TGCAGTGCTACTCGACTAGGCTATACGCAGTATTTT.

In the case of this clonotype: This beta chain turned up in a library designed for alpha chains; as an off-target read, its abundance says little. The CDR3 nucleotides read TGCAGTGCTGTCCGGGACCCCGGGCAGGGCGAGCAGTACGTC. It translates to CSAVRDPGQGEQYV. The chain joins TRBV20-1 to TRBJ2-7; D assignment may be TRBD1 or TRBD2 (5 bases each). Trimming stripped 5 bases from V and 6 bases from J, with 20 bases between. Germline CDR1 and CDR2: DFQATT and SNEGSKA (reference sequence). The CDR3 sequence is 14 residues long.

Notes on this clonotype: This beta chain was picked up by a library intended for alpha chains and is off target, so its count carries little meaning. The CDR3 DNA reads TGTGCCAGCAGCTTAGGAGCGGGGGGGCGTAATGAGCAGTTCTTC. The encoded protein is CASSLGAGGRNEQFF. V and J are TRBV7-2 and TRBJ2-1; 10 bases agree with TRBD2. The length of the CDR3 is 15 residues. Germline trimming cut 1 base from V and 7 bases from J; bases unmatched to any gene: 4. CDR1 is SGHTA and CDR2 is FQGNSA in the germline V gene.

A note on this clonotype: This beta chain came through as a stray read in a library set up for alpha chains, and its size says little. V and J are TRBV28 and TRBJ2-3; tentatively, D is TRBD2 (6 bases). This CDR3 spans 15 amino acids. Between the trimmed V and J ends, which lost 2 bases and 3 bases, there was a span of 12 bases. Germline CDR1 is MDHEN and CDR2 is SYDVKM. As DNA, the CDR3 is TGTGCCAGCAGTTTAGGGGGGACCATGACAGATACGCAGTATTTT. Encoded protein: CASSLGGTMTDTQYF.